The sample holds one count of the clone carrying this T cell receptor beta chain. CDR3 length: 19 residues. Trimming took 2 bases from V and 0 from J, leaving 20 bases between them. Germline CDR1 and CDR2: MGHRA and YSYEKL. The data derive from a study of shared clonotypes between healthy human individuals. Study at large: The study enrolled a couple of women and a few men aged 18 to 49.

Deep level was the assay's run setting. Genomic DNA of each subset was evenly split across several immunoSEQ plates. Some clones are missing from TCRdb's copy, which holds only in-frame ones; the method was immunoSEQ multiplex PCR. The sample contains 2 million or so clones, 90% to 95% of which appear only once. Specimen: naive CD4+ T cells sorted from blood. Subset in this sample: CD45RA+ positively selected. The chain recombines TRBV4-1 with TRBJ2-1; D perhaps matches TRBD1 (8 bases). The clonotype comes from a man younger than 35 in good health. This CDR3 is CASSQMGQVGGSSYNEQFF. The DNA for the CDR3 is TGCGCCAGCAGCCAAATGGGACAGGTGGGGGGGAGCTCCTACAATGAGCAGTTCTTC.